This T cell receptor (beta chain) was profiled in a study of T cell repertoires in cytomegalovirus infection. General observations from the study: The ex vivo response was dominated by HLA-C-restricted CMV-specific TCR beta clonotypes. Adding up the frequency of public TCR beta families identified people who carried CMV plus the relevant HLA.

The CDR3 loop spans 15 amino acids. Trimming pared 5 bases from V and 4 bases from J, leaving 15 bases between. Germline values: CDR1 SEHNR, CDR2 FQNEAQ (reference sequence). TCRdb re-called the reads with MiXCR, one entry per CDR3 protein. This sample has 130,000 or so distinct CDR3 sequences, with roughly 6% found just once. There are many counts of this clonotype. What it binds is unknown. This chain joins TRBV7-9 and TRBJ2-4; tentative D call: TRBD1 (6 bases). The sequenced sample consisted of PBMCs. This clonotype was sampled from a human donor in good health (CMV status not recorded). Some clones in this sample may be carry-over from other donors' samples. CDR3 in amino acids: CASSPDSGQKNIQYF. The CDR3 bases are TGTGCCAGCAGCCCCGATTCGGGACAAAAAAACATTCAGTACTTC.